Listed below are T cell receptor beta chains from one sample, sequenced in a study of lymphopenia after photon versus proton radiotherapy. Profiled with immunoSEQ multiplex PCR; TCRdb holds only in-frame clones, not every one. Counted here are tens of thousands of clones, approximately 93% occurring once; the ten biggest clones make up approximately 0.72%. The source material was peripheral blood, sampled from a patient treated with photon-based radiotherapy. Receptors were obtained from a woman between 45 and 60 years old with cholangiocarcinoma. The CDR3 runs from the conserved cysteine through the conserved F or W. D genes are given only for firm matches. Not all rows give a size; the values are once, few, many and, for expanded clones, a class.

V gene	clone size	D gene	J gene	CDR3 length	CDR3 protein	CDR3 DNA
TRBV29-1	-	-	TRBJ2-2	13	CSVARQVSGELFF	TGCAGCGTGGCCCGACAAGTTTCCGGGGAGCTGTTTTTT
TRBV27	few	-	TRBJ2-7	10	CASGYDEQYF	TGTGCCAGCGGGTACGACGAGCAGTACTTC
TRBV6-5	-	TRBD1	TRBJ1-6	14	CASSMTGFNSPLHF	TGTGCCAGCAGCATGACAGGGTTCAATTCACCCCTCCACTTT
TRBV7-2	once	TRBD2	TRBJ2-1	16	CASSLRASGGLLEQFF	TGTGCCAGCAGCTTAAGGGCTAGCGGGGGGTTATTAGAGCAGTTCTTC
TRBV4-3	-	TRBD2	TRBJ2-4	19	CASSQDGTSGGAGKNIQYF	TGCGCCAGCAGCCAAGACGGGACTAGCGGGGGGGCTGGCAAAAACATTCAGTACTTC
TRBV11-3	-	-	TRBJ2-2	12	CASSPMSGELFF	TGTGCCAGCAGCCCAATGAGCGGGGAGCTGTTTTTT
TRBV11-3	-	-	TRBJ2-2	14	CASSSKGRTGELFF	TGTGCCAGCAGCTCTAAAGGGCGGACCGGGGAGCTGTTTTTT
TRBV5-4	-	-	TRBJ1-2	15	CASSLDSVPNYGYTF	TGTGCCAGCAGCCTCGACAGCGTACCTAACTATGGCTACACCTTC
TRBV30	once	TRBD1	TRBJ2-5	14	CAWYLQGVQETQYF	TGTGCCTGGTACCTTCAGGGGGTTCAAGAGACCCAGTACTTC
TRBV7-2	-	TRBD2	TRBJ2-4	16	CASSLGSGGAKNIQYF	TGTGCCAGCAGCTTAGGTAGCGGGGGAGCCAAAAACATTCAGTACTTC
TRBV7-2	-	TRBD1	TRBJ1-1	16	CASSRGQGEVNTEAFF	TGTGCCAGCAGCCGAGGACAGGGGGAAGTGAACACTGAAGCTTTCTTT
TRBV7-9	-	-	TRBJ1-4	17	CASSLARGKQTHEKLFF	TGTGCCAGCAGCTTAGCGCGAGGGAAACAGACACATGAAAAACTGTTTTTT
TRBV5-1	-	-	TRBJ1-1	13	CASSPGQNTEAFF	TGCGCCAGCAGCCCGGGACAGAACACTGAAGCTTTCTTT
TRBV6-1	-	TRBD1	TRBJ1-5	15	CASSDQGASIQPQHF	TGTGCCAGCAGTGACCAGGGGGCGTCTATTCAGCCCCAGCATTTT
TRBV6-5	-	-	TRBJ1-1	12	CASSTLGGGLFF	TGTGCCAGCAGTACCCTCGGGGGTGGCCTTTTCTTT
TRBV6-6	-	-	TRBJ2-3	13	CASSYSSADTQYF	TGTGCCAGCAGTTACTCTTCAGCGGATACGCAGTATTTT
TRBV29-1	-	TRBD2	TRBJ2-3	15	CSVASGTSGTDTQYF	TGCAGCGTTGCTTCCGGGACTAGCGGAACAGATACGCAGTATTTT
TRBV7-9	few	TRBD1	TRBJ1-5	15	CASSSTGTGNQPQHF	TGTGCCAGCAGCTCGACCGGGACAGGGAATCAGCCCCAGCATTTT
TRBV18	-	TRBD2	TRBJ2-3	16	CASSPPGLQDTDTQYF	TGTGCCAGCTCACCCCCGGGACTACAGGACACAGATACGCAGTATTTT
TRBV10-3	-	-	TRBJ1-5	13	CAIRDGSHQPQHF	TGTGCCATCAGGGACGGTAGCCATCAGCCCCAGCATTTT
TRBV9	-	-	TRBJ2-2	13	CASSATGTGELFF	TGTGCCAGCAGCGCTACAGGGACCGGGGAGCTGTTTTTT
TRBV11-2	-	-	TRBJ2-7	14	CASSGGFPPHEQYF	TGTGCCAGCAGCGGGGGCTTTCCCCCCCACGAGCAGTACTTC
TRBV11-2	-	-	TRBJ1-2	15	CASSSPGSRGNGYTF	TGTGCCAGCAGCTCCCCCGGCTCTAGGGGGAATGGCTACACCTTC
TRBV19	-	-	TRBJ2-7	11	CASSMGAEQYF	TGTGCCAGTAGTATGGGAGCCGAGCAGTACTTC
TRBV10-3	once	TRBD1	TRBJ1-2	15	CAISETTGSGYGYTF	TGTGCCATCAGTGAGACGACAGGGAGCGGCTATGGCTACACCTTC
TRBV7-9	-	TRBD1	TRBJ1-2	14	CASSAGTGFYGYTF	TGTGCCAGCAGCGCCGGGACAGGGTTTTATGGCTACACCTTC
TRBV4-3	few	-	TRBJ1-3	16	CASSQDARGHGNTIYF	TGCGCCAGCAGCCAAGATGCGCGGGGGCATGGAAACACCATATATTTT
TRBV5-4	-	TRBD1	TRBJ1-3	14	CASSVTGAGNTIYF	TGTGCCAGCAGCGTGACAGGGGCTGGAAACACCATATATTTT
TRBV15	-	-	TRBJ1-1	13	CATSRDIGAEAFF	TGTGCCACCAGCAGAGATATCGGCGCTGAAGCTTTCTTT
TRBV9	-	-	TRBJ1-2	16	CASSGIGQRANYGYTF	TGTGCCAGCAGCGGCATCGGACAACGAGCTAACTATGGCTACACCTTC
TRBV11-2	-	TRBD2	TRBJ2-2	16	CASSFDSGGSTGELFF	TGTGCCAGCAGCTTCGACAGCGGGGGGTCCACCGGGGAGCTGTTTTTT
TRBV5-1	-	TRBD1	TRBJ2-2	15	CASRRGQSGTGELFF	TGCGCCAGCAGGAGGGGGCAGTCGGGCACCGGGGAGCTGTTTTTT
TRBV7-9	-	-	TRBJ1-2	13	CASSLGEMRGYTF	TGTGCCAGCAGCTTAGGAGAGATGAGGGGCTACACCTTC
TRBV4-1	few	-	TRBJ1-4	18	CASSQDSRRPRANEKLFF	TGCGCCAGCAGCCAAGATTCTAGAAGGCCGCGGGCTAATGAAAAACTGTTTTTT
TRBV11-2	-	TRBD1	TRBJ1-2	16	CASSLVRTGGLYGYTF	TGTGCCAGCAGCTTAGTAAGGACAGGGGGCCTCTATGGCTACACCTTC
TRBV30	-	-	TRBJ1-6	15	CAWRRGRSYNSPLHF	TGTGCCTGGAGAAGAGGTCGCTCCTATAATTCACCCCTCCACTTT
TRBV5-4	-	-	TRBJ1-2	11	CASSSPYGYTF	TGTGCCAGCAGCTCCCCCTATGGCTACACCTTC
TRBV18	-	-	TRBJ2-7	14	CASSPIDRAYEQYF	TGTGCCAGCTCACCAATCGACCGAGCCTACGAGCAGTACTTC
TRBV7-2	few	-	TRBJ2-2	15	CASRLRSPFGGELFF	TGTGCCAGCAGGCTCCGGTCCCCCTTTGGCGGGGAGCTGTTTTTT
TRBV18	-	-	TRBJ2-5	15	CASSPRAGHEETQYF	TGTGCCAGCTCACCACGAGCAGGACATGAAGAGACCCAGTACTTC